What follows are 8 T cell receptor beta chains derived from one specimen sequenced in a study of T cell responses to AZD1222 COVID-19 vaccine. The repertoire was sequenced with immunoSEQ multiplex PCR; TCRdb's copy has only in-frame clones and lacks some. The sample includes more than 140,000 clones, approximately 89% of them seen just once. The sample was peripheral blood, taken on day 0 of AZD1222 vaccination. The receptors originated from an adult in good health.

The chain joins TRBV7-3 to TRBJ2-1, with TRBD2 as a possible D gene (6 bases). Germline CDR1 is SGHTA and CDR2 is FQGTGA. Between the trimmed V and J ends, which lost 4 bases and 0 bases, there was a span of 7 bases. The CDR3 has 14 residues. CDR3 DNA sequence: TGTGCCAGCAGCTCCGGGAGCTCCTACAATGAGCAGTTCTTC. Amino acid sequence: CASSSGSSYNEQFF.

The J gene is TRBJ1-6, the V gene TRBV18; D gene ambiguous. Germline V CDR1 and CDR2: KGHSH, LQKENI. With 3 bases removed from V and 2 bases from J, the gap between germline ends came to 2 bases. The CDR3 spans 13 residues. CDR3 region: CASSPPYNSPLHF. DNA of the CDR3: TGTGCCAGCTCACCCCCCTATAATTCACCCCTCCACTTT.

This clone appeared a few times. The CDR3, as DNA: TGTGCCAGTAGTATTATCCTAGGGCAAGAGACCCAGTACTTC. This gives the protein CASSIILGQETQYF. The gene calls are TRBV19 and TRBJ2-5, with D uncertain. Germline CDR1 reads LNHDA; CDR2 reads SQIVND (reference sequence). The CDR3 loop spans 14 amino acids. V lost 3 bases and J 2 bases, leaving 10 bases between the germline ends. The entire variable domain, with the rest obtained from reference TRBV19 and TRBJ2-5, is as follows: DGGITQSPKYLFRKEGQNVTLSCEQNLNHDAMYWYRQDPGQGLRLIYYSQIVNDFQKGDIAEGYSVSREKKESFPLTVTSAQKNPTAFYLCASSIILGQETQYFGPGTRLLVL.

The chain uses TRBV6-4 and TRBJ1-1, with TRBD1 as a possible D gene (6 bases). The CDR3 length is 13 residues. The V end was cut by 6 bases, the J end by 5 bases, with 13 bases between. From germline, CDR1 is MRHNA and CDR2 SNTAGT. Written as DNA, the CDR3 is TGTGCCAGCAGGACCGGGACACCAACTGAAGCTTTCTTT. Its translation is CASRTGTPTEAFF.

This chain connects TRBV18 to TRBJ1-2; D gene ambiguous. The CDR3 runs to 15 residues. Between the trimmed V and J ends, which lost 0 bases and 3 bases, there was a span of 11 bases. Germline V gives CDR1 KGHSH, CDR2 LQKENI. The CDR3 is CASSPPAGFYYGYTF. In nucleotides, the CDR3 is TGTGCCAGCTCACCACCCGCGGGATTTTACTATGGCTACACCTTC.

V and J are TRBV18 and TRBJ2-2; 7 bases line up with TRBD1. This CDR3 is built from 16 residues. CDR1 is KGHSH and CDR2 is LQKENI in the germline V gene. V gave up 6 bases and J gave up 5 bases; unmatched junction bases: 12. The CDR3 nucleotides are TGTGCCAGCTCCCTTTTTTGGGACAGCTCAACCGGGGAGCTGTTTTTT. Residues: CASSLFWDSSTGELFF.

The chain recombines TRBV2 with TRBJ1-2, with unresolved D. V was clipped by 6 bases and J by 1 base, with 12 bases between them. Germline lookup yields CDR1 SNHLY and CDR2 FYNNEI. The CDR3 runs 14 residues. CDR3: CASRDRRDNYGYTF. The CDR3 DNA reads TGTGCCAGCAGGGACCGACGAGATAACTATGGCTACACCTTC. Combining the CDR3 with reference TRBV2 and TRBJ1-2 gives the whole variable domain EPEVTQTPSHQVTQMGQEVILRCVPISNHLYFYWYRQILGQKVEFLVSFYNNEISEKSEIFDDQFSVERPDGSNFTLKIRSTKLEDSAMYFCASRDRRDNYGYTFGSGTRLTVV.

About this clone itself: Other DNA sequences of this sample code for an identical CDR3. CDR3 DNA: TGTGCCAGCAGTTTTGGGGGAAATCAGCCCCAGCATTTT. The encoded protein is CASSFGGNQPQHF. The chain has TRBV12-3 or TRBV12-4 and TRBJ1-5; a possible D gene is TRBD1 (5 bases). Trimming removed 3 bases at V and 4 bases at J, with 7 bases between. This CDR3 spans 13 amino acids.